This paragraph reports one T cell receptor beta chain. This specimen belongs to a study of blood T cell repertoires in COVID-19. Study-level information: Whether acute or convalescent, the COVID-19 samples came from the United States, Italy and Spain. Sources were T cells, B-cell-depleted T cells, or PBMCs; the material itself was cDNA or gDNA.

This CDR3 is built from 16 residues. Germline V gives CDR1 SGHTA, CDR2 FQGNSA. Deletions cut 5 bases from V and 2 bases from J, with 18 bases between. Original processing notes: Estimated nucleated cell counts came from reference gene primer amplification. Produced via immunoSEQ multiplex PCR; TCRdb's table is partial and in-frame only. The D gene and trimming were derived from the DNA, and the V and J assignments and clone size from that table. Here the sample spans roughly 83,000 clones, around nine tenths being singletons. Sequenced input: peripheral blood. The receptor comes from a man older than 75 with active or convalescent COVID-19. This chain joins TRBV7-2 and TRBJ1-1; the D gene is possibly TRBD1 (5 bases). Here the CDR3 reads CASSLQGNWVNTEAFF. In nucleotides, the CDR3 is TGTGCCAGCAGCCTTCAGGGTAATTGGGTCAACACTGAAGCTTTCTTT.